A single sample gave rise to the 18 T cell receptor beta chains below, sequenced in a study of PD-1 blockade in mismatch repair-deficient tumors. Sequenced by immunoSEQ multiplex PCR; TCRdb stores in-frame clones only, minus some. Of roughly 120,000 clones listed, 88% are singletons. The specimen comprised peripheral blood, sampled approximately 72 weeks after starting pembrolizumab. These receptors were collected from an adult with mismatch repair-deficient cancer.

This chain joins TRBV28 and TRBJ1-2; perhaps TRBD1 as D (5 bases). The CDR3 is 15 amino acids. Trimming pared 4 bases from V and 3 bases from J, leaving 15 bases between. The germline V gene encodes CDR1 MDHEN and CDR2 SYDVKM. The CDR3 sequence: CASSSGQSSHYGYTF. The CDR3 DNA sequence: TGTGCCAGCAGTTCAGGACAATCGAGCCACTATGGCTACACCTTC.

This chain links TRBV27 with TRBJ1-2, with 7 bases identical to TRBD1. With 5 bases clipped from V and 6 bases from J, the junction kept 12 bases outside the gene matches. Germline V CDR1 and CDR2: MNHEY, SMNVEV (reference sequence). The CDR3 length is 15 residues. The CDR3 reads CASSPAPTGVHGYTF. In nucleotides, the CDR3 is TGTGCCAGCAGTCCTGCCCCAACAGGGGTCCATGGCTACACCTTC.

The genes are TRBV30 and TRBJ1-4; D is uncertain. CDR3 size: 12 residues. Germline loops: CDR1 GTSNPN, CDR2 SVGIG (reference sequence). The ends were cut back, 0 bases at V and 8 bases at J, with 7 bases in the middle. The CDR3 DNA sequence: TGTGCCTGGAGTGTGCACGGGGAAAAACTGTTTTTT. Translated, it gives CAWSVHGEKLFF.

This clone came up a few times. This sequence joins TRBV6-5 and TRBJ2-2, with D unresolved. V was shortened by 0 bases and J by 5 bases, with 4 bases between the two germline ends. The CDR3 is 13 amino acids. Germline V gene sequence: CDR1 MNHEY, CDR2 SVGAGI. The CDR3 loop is CASSYSITGELFF. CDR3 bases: TGTGCCAGCAGTTACTCGATTACCGGGGAGCTGTTTTTT.

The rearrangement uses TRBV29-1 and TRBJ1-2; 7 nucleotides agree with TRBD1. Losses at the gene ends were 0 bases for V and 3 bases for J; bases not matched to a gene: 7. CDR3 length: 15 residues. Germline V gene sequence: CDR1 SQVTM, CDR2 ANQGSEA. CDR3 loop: CSVEDNLQGDYGYTF. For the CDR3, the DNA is TGCAGCGTTGAAGACAACCTCCAGGGGGACTATGGCTACACCTTC.

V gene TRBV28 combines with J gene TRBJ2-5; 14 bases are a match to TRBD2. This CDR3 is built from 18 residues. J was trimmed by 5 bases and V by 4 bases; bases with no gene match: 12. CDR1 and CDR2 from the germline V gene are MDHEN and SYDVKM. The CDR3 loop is CASSSYRGTSGSGETQYF. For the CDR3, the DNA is TGTGCCAGCAGTTCGTACCGCGGGACTAGCGGGAGTGGGGAGACCCAGTACTTC.

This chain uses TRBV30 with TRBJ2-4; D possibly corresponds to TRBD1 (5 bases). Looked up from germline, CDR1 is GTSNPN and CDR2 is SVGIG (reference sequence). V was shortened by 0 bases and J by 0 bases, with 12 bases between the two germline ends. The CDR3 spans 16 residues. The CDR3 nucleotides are TGTGCCTGGAGTGTTGCGACAGCGATAGCCAAAAACATTCAGTACTTC. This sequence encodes CAWSVATAIAKNIQYF.

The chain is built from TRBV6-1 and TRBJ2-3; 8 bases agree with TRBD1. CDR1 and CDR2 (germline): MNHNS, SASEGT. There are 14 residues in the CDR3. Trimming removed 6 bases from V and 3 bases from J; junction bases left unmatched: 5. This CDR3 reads CASSLGQETDTQYF. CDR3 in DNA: TGTGCCAGCAGCCTGGGACAGGAGACAGATACGCAGTATTTT.

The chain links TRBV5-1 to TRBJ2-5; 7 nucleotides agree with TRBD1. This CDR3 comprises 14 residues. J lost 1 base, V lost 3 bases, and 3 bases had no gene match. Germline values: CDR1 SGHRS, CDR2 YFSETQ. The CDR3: CASSWGTAQETQYF. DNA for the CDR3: TGCGCCAGCAGCTGGGGGACAGCCCAAGAGACCCAGTACTTC.

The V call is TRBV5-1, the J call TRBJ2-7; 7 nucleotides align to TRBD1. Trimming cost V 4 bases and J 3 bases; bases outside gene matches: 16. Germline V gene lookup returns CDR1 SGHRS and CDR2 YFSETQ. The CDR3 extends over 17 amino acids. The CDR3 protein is CASSPTFGTEVIYEQYF. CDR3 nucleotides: TGCGCCAGCAGCCCAACGTTCGGGACAGAAGTCATCTACGAGCAGTACTTC.

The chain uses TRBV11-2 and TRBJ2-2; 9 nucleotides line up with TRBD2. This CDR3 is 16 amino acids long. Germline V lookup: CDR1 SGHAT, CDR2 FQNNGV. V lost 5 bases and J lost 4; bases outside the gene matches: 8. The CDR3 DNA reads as TGTGCCAGCAGCGCGCCGGGACTAGCTTCCACCGGGGAGCTGTTTTTT. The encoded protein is CASSAPGLASTGELFF. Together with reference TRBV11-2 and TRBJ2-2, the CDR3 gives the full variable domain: EAGVAQSPRYKIIEKRQSVAFWCNPISGHATLYWYQQILGQGPKLLIQFQNNGVVDDSQLPKDRFSAERLKGVDSTLKIQPAKLEDSAVYLCASSAPGLASTGELFFGEGSRLTVL.

As DNA, the CDR3 is TGCGCCAGCAGCCAGGGGTGGACTAATGAAAAACTGTTTTTT. Amino acids: CASSQGWTNEKLFF. The gene calls are TRBV4-1 and TRBJ1-4; D gene ambiguous. Deletions cut 3 bases from V and 2 bases from J, with 7 bases between. There are 14 residues in the CDR3. The germline gives CDR1 MGHRA, CDR2 YSYEKL.

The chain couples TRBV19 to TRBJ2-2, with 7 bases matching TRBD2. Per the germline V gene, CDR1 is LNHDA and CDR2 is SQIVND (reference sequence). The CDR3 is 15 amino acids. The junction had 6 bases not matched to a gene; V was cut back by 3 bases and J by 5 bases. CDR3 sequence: CASSIRTSNTGELFF. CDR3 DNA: TGTGCCAGTAGTATTCGGACTAGTAATACCGGGGAGCTGTTTTTT.

This CDR3 is CASIRTSGSFDEQYF. In DNA, the CDR3 is TGTGCCAGCATCCGGACTAGCGGGAGTTTCGACGAGCAGTACTTC. The chain carries TRBV6-1 and TRBJ2-7, with 13 bases matching TRBD2. The V gene's germline CDR1 is MNHNS and CDR2 SASEGT. Trimming cost V 7 bases and J 5 bases; bases outside gene matches: 8. This CDR3 region has 15 residues.

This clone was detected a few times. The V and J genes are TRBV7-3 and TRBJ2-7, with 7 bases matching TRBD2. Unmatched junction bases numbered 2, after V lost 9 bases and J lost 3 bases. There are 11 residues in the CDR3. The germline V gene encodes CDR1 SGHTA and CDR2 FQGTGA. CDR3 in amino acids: CARAGDYEQYF. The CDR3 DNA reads TGTGCCAGGGCGGGGGACTACGAGCAGTACTTC.

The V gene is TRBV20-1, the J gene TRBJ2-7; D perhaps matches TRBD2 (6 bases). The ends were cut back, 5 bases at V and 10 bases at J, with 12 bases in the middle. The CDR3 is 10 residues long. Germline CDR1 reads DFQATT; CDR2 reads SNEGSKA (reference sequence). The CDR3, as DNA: TGCAGTGCTTTAGCGGAAACTCAGTACTTC. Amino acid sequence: CSALAETQYF.

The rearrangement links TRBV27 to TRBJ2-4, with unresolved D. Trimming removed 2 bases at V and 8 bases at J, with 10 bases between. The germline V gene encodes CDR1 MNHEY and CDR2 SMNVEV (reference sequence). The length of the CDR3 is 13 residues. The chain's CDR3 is CASSLERSHIQYF. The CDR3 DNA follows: TGTGCCAGCAGTTTAGAGCGCAGCCACATTCAGTACTTC.

The chain's CDR3 is CASSSNWAGELFF. DNA for the CDR3: TGTGCCAGCAGCTCCAACTGGGCCGGGGAGCTGTTTTTT. The rearrangement links TRBV7-9 to TRBJ2-2; D is undetermined. The germline CDR1 and CDR2 sequences are SEHNR and FQNEAQ (reference sequence). This CDR3 is built from 13 residues. Between the trimmed V and J ends, which lost 4 bases and 6 bases, there was a span of 9 bases.